This entry features one T cell receptor beta chain sequence. Other DNA variants within this sample encode the same CDR3. CDR3 length: 13 residues. CDR1 SGHRS and CDR2 YFSETQ come from the germline V gene. With 1 base removed from V and 5 bases from J, the gap between germline ends came to 9 bases. CD8 cells classed as naive were CD45RO-negative and positively selected for CCR7, excluding terminally differentiated effector memory CD45RA+ cells. Per the study methods: From ImmunoSEQ came sequences covering only the junction and carrying no quality scores, so filtering differed. Using immunoSEQ multiplex PCR, the repertoire was profiled, and TCRdb retains in-frame clones only, with some absent. V and J calls and clone size are as listed in that table; D and trimming were resolved from the DNA. The sample has roughly 2 million clones; about 95% are singletons. This entry belongs to a study of shared clonotypes between healthy human individuals.

What was sequenced was naive CD8+ T cells sorted from blood. The chain employs TRBV5-1 and TRBJ1-1, with D maybe TRBD1 (5 bases). The TCR originated in a young man in good health. DNA of the CDR3: TGCGCCAGCAGCTTGTCCGGGGGTACTGAAGCTTTCTTT. This sequence encodes CASSLSGGTEAFF. Variable domain in full (rest from reference TRBV5-1 and TRBJ1-1): KAGVTQTPRYLIKTRGQQVTLSCSPISGHRSVSWYQQTPGQGLQFLFEYFSETQRNKGNFPGRFSGRQFSNSRSEMNVSTLELGDSALYLCASSLSGGTEAFFGQGTRLTVV.